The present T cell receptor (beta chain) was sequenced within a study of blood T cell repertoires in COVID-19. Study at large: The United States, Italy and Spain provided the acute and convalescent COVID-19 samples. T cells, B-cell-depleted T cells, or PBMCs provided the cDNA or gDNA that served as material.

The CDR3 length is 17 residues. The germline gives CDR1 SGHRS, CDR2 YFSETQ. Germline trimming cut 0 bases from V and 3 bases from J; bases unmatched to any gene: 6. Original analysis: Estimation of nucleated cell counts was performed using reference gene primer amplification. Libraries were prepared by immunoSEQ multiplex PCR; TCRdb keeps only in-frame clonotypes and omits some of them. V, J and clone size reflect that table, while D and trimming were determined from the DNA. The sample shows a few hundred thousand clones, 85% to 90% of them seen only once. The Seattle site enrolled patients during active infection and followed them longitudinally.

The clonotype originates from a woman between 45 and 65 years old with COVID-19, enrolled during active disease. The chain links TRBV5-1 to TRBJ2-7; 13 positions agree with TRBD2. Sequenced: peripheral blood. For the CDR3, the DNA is TGCGCCAGCAGCTTGGGTATGGGACTAGCGGGAAGCTACGAGCAGTACTTC. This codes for CASSLGMGLAGSYEQYF.